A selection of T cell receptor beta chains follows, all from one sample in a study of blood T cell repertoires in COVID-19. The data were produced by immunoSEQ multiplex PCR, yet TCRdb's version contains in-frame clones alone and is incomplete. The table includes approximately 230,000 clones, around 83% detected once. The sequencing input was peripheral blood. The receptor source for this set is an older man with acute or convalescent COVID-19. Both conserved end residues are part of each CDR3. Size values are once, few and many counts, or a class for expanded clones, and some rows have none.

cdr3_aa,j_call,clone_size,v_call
CASSSNRDRVSGNTIYF,TRBJ1-3,-,TRBV7-2
CASSDRTGYGYTF,TRBJ1-2,many,TRBV7-9
CASSQRQGAWETQYF,TRBJ2-5,-,TRBV7-2
CASSIGDRGRKEQYF,TRBJ2-7,many,TRBV6-5
CASSFGQLADSNQPQHF,TRBJ1-5,-,TRBV7-9
CASSQDSGAGNTIYF,TRBJ1-3,few,TRBV4-1
CATSDLREQYF,TRBJ2-7,-,TRBV24-1
CASSVGTSATGELFF,TRBJ2-2,-,TRBV9
CASSNGQGGTETQYF,TRBJ2-5,-,TRBV6-2/TRBV6-3
CASSHRDSYNEQFF,TRBJ2-1,few,TRBV4-1
CASSLSASYTF,TRBJ1-2,-,TRBV5-6